The 9 T cell receptor beta chains below come from one sample, sequenced in a study of cytomegalovirus exposure and HLA in healthy donors. The PCR contained 60 Vbeta and 13 Jbeta primers. This table comes from immunoSEQ multiplex PCR, and its TCRdb copy is limited to in-frame clones, with some not included. This table holds roughly 200,000 clones, 76% found once. Sequencing input: PBMCs. Every receptor here comes from a man younger than 30 in good health and CMV-seronegative.

DNA of the CDR3: TGTGCCAGCAGCGGGGACAGGGGGAGTTACGAGCAGTACTTC. Amino acid sequence: CASSGDRGSYEQYF. The chain uses TRBV7-9 and TRBJ2-7; 11 bases map to TRBD1. V trimming: 5 bases; J trimming: 4 bases; junction bases outside the gene matches: 4. CDR3 length: 14 amino acids. From germline, CDR1 is SEHNR and CDR2 FQNEAQ (reference sequence).

The J gene is TRBJ2-5, the V gene TRBV2, with 7 bases fitting TRBD1. CDR3 length: 14 residues. V lost 3 bases to trimming and J lost 9 bases; unmatched junction nucleotides: 10. Germline V gene data show CDR1 as SNHLY and CDR2 as FYNNEI. In DNA, the CDR3 is TGTGCCAGCAGTGAGGGACAGTCAATAATCGCCCAGTACTTC. Translating gives CASSEGQSIIAQYF.

The chain combines TRBV4-1 with TRBJ2-2; TRBD1 agrees at 8 bases. V lost 1 base, J lost 4 bases, and 11 bases stayed unmatched. This CDR3 has 18 amino acids. Germline V gene lookup returns CDR1 MGHRA and CDR2 YSYEKL. The CDR3 DNA sequence: TGCGCCAGCAGCCAAGGAACCGGTCAGGGGGCAGGCACCGGGGAGCTGTTTTTT. This translates into CASSQGTGQGAGTGELFF.

This sequence joins TRBV19 and TRBJ2-5; 9 bases align to TRBD2. This CDR3 comprises 16 residues. Trimming removed 6 bases from V and 7 bases from J; junction bases left unmatched: 15. The germline V gene encodes CDR1 LNHDA and CDR2 SQIVND (reference sequence). In DNA, the CDR3 is TGTGCCAGTAGGAGAGGGACTAGCACGCATGAAGGGACCCAGTACTTC. Protein: CASRRGTSTHEGTQYF. Looking up the rest from reference TRBV19 and TRBJ2-5 gives the full variable domain: DGGITQSPKYLFRKEGQNVTLSCEQNLNHDAMYWYRQDPGQGLRLIYYSQIVNDFQKGDIAEGYSVSREKKESFPLTVTSAQKNPTAFYLCASRRGTSTHEGTQYFGPGTRLLVL.

The chain links TRBV7-9 to TRBJ1-5; D call uncertain. This CDR3 region has 13 residues. With 3 bases removed from V and 5 bases from J, the gap between germline ends came to 8 bases. Germline loops: CDR1 SEHNR, CDR2 FQNEAQ (reference sequence). CDR3 region: CASSFAGDQPQHF. CDR3 coding DNA: TGTGCCAGCAGCTTTGCCGGGGATCAGCCCCAGCATTTT.

This rearrangement joins TRBV5-1 to TRBJ1-4, with D tentatively TRBD1 (5 bases). CDR3 length equals 15 residues. V was clipped by 4 bases and J by 5 bases, with 15 bases between them. Germline CDR1 SGHRS, CDR2 YFSETQ. The CDR3 is CASSLRHRKNEKLFF. The CDR3 DNA follows: TGCGCCAGCAGCCTCAGACACAGGAAGAATGAAAAACTGTTTTTT. The full variable domain, rest sourced from reference TRBV5-1 and TRBJ1-4, is KAGVTQTPRYLIKTRGQQVTLSCSPISGHRSVSWYQQTPGQGLQFLFEYFSETQRNKGNFPGRFSGRQFSNSRSEMNVSTLELGDSALYLCASSLRHRKNEKLFFGSGTQLSVL.

Notes on this clone: The same CDR3 also results from other DNA sequences found in this sample. CDR3 sequence reads: CASSLGGGQETQYF. Here the CDR3 DNA reads TGCGCCAGCAGCTTGGGCGGGGGCCAAGAGACCCAGTACTTC. The gene calls are TRBV5-1 and TRBJ2-5; 7 nucleotides agree with TRBD2. Germline trimming cut 0 bases from V and 1 base from J; bases unmatched to any gene: 0. Germline CDR1 and CDR2: SGHRS and YFSETQ. CDR3 length equals 14 residues.

This clone was counted only a few times. J is TRBJ1-1 and V is TRBV5-6; maybe TRBD1 (5 bases). Germline CDR1 SGHDT, CDR2 YYEEEE. Trimming removed 5 bases at V and 4 bases at J, with 9 bases between. The CDR3 length is 12 residues. This CDR3 is CASSGTLTEAFF. DNA for the CDR3: TGTGCCAGCAGTGGGACTCTCACTGAAGCTTTCTTT. Complete variable domain (other parts from reference TRBV5-6 and TRBJ1-1): DAGVTQSPTHLIKTRGQQVTLRCSPKSGHDTVSWYQQALGQGPQFIFQYYEEEERQRGNFPDRFSGHQFPNYSSELNVNALLLGDSALYLCASSGTLTEAFFGQGTRLTVV.

This chain connects TRBV4-1 to TRBJ1-2; D gene uncertain. Germline lookup yields CDR1 MGHRA and CDR2 YSYEKL. Trimming left V 4 bases short and J 4 bases short, with 13 bases between. CDR3 length: 14 residues. DNA for the CDR3: TGCGCCAGCAGCCCCCAGGTAGTTTCCTATGGCTACACCTTC. It encodes CASSPQVVSYGYTF.